The clone carrying this T cell receptor (beta chain) has a handful of counts. What it recognizes is unknown. The data originate from a study of STAT5B mutations in CD4+ large granular lymphocyte leukemia. Findings of the study overall: The CD4+ versus CD8+ T-LGLL clonality difference may reflect limited sample size. Main leukemic clonotypes were patient-specific, but roughly 23% appeared at low frequency elsewhere. Compared with healthy controls (2/35), patient top clones favored TRBV06 (8/27).

TCRdb's table, derived via immunoSEQ multiplex PCR, lists solely in-frame clones and lacks some. The data show about 40,000 clones, roughly 80% seen once. V dropped 1 base and J dropped 1; count of bases not matched to a gene: 2. This CDR3 has 15 amino acids. The V gene's germline CDR1 is LNHDA and CDR2 SQIVND (reference sequence). This receptor was obtained from a human donor in good health. The chain links TRBV19 to TRBJ2-7, with 9 nucleotides matching TRBD1. The sequenced material came from CD4+ T cells from blood buffy coats. The CDR3 DNA reads as TGTGCCAGTAGTATAGCACAGGGGGCGTCCTACGAGCAGTACTTC. It specifies CASSIAQGASYEQYF.